This TCR beta chain is from a study of T cells in Graves' hyperthyroidism and ophthalmopathy. CDR1 and CDR2 from the germline V gene are MNHNS and SASEGT. CDR3 length: 14 residues. Losses at the gene ends were 5 bases for V and 5 bases for J; bases not matched to a gene: 5. Ten or more counts support this clonotype. TCR beta CDR3 regions were amplified from RNA. The HTBI primer set was used in a first-round RT-PCR of the TCR CDR3. MiXCR, run by TCRdb on the multiplex PCR reads, gives a single entry per CDR3 protein. This table has around 200,000 distinct CDR3 sequences, over 15% appearing once. Hyperthyroidism, newly diagnosed and lasting under 2 months, affected patients aged 18 to 65.

The specimen sequenced was blood. This chain uses TRBV6-1 with TRBJ2-1, with 8 positions matching TRBD2. The source is a woman between 45 and 60 years old with Graves' hyperthyroidism. The chain's CDR3 is CASSYPAGDNEQFF. As DNA, the CDR3 is TGTGCCAGCAGTTACCCAGCGGGGGACAATGAGCAGTTCTTC.